The 15 T cell receptor beta chains presented below share a single source sample, sequenced in a study of blood T cell repertoires in COVID-19. Assay used: immunoSEQ multiplex PCR; TCRdb lists only in-frame clones, some missing. The table shows over 70,000 clones, with less than 90% occurring only once. The sequencing input was peripheral blood. The receptors come from a human donor in a cohort sampled during active COVID-19.

The rearrangement links TRBV18 to TRBJ2-1; D might be TRBD2 (7 bases). The V gene lost 3 bases and the J gene lost 0 bases, with 18 bases spanning the gap. Germline CDR1 reads KGHSH; CDR2 reads LQKENI. CDR3 length: 18 residues. The CDR3 is CASSPPLGGGISYNEQFF. In DNA form, the CDR3 reads TGTGCCAGCTCACCCCCTTTGGGGGGGGGCATCTCCTACAATGAGCAGTTCTTC.

The rearrangement uses TRBV12-3 or TRBV12-4 and TRBJ2-7, with 9 bases fitting TRBD2. CDR3 length equals 13 residues. Unmatched junction bases numbered 7, after V lost 3 bases and J lost 10 bases. DNA for the CDR3: TGTGCCAGCAGTTTCTCGATAGCGGGAGATCAGTACTTC. The encoded protein is CASSFSIAGDQYF.

The V call is TRBV12-3 or TRBV12-4, the J call TRBJ1-2; D remains unclear. This CDR3 is built from 12 residues. Trimming removed 3 bases at V and 4 bases at J, with 6 bases between. CDR3 bases: TGTGCCAGCAGTTTCAACAGCTATGGCTACACCTTC. Its translation is CASSFNSYGYTF.

CDR3 DNA sequence: TGTGCCAGCAGCGTTACAGGGTTCACTGAAGCTTTCTTT. Protein: CASSVTGFTEAFF. The gene calls are TRBV7-8 and TRBJ1-1; tentatively, D is TRBD1 (6 bases). Trimming removed 5 bases at V and 4 bases at J, with 11 bases between. CDR3 length equals 13 residues. Germline loops: CDR1 SGHVS, CDR2 FQNEAQ.

The CDR3 DNA reads TGCGCCAGCAGCTTGGGTGGCCACGAGCAGTACTTC. Translating gives CASSLGGHEQYF. This chain links TRBV5-1 with TRBJ2-7; D remains ambiguous. Germline V gene lookup returns CDR1 SGHRS and CDR2 YFSETQ. The CDR3 covers 12 residues. Between the trimmed V and J ends, which lost 0 bases and 5 bases, there was a span of 6 bases.

V gene TRBV10-3 combines with J gene TRBJ2-5, with D unclear. Deletions cut 3 bases from V and 7 bases from J, with 12 bases between. Germline-derived CDR1 and CDR2 are ENHRY and SYGVKD. CDR3 size: 13 residues. The CDR3 DNA follows: TGTGCCATCAGTGACGGAGACCCGGGGACCCAGTACTTC. Its protein is CAISDGDPGTQYF.

Comment on this clone: The sample holds other DNA sequences that translate to the same CDR3. The V gene is TRBV15, the J gene TRBJ2-7; no definite D call. Germline V gene lookup returns CDR1 LNHNV and CDR2 YYDKDF (reference sequence). The CDR3 is 14 amino acids. Trimming cost V 0 bases and J 1 base, with 7 bases left between them. The CDR3 spells CATSRDRSSYEQYF. CDR3 DNA: TGTGCCACCAGCAGAGACCGGTCATCCTACGAGCAGTACTTC. Full variable domain (rest looked up from reference TRBV15 and TRBJ2-7): DAMVIQNPRYQVTQFGKPVTLSCSQTLNHNVMYWYQQKSSQAPKLLFHYYDKDFNNEADTPDNFQSRRPNTSFCFLDIRSPGLGDTAMYLCATSRDRSSYEQYFGPGTRLTVT.

The rearrangement joins TRBV4-1 to TRBJ2-1; D might be TRBD1 (6 bases). Trimming pared 5 bases from V and 0 bases from J, leaving 14 bases between. In germline, CDR1 is MGHRA, CDR2 YSYEKL. The CDR3 totals 16 residues. The CDR3 spells CASSSKWGPSYNEQFF. CDR3 sequence (DNA): TGCGCCAGCAGCTCCAAGTGGGGGCCCTCCTACAATGAGCAGTTCTTC.

This chain uses TRBV5-5 with TRBJ2-7; 9 bases match TRBD1. The CDR3 spans 17 residues. Per germline, CDR1 SGHKS and CDR2 YYEKEE (reference sequence). V shed 0 bases, J shed 9 bases, and the junction held 16 bases outside the gene matches. The CDR3 coding sequence is TGTGCCAGCAGCTTGGCCGCGGCCGGGACAGGGTTGTTAGGGCAGTACTTC. Encoded protein: CASSLAAAGTGLLGQYF. Together with reference TRBV5-5 and TRBJ2-7, the CDR3 gives the full variable domain: DAGVTQSPTHLIKTRGQQVTLRCSPISGHKSVSWYQQVLGQGPQFIFQYYEKEERGRGNFPDRFSARQFPNYSSELNVNALLLGDSALYLCASSLAAAGTGLLGQYFGPGTRLTVT.

This chain connects TRBV10-3 to TRBJ1-2; weak D call: TRBD1 (6 bases). CDR3 length: 16 amino acids. Germline CDR1 ENHRY, CDR2 SYGVKD. V dropped 6 bases and J dropped 0 bases, with 17 bases sitting between them. As DNA, the CDR3 is TGTGCCATCAGCGCTACTCAGGGGTTAGCTAACTATGGCTACACCTTC. Protein product: CAISATQGLANYGYTF.

V is TRBV5-1 and J is TRBJ1-1, with D hard to call. Trimming took 4 bases from V and 2 from J, leaving 15 bases between them. The germline gives CDR1 SGHRS, CDR2 YFSETQ. The CDR3 loop spans 15 amino acids. The CDR3 reads CASSPYVNLNTEAFF. The CDR3 DNA reads as TGCGCCAGCAGCCCGTACGTCAACCTAAACACTGAAGCTTTCTTT.

V is TRBV30 and J is TRBJ2-7; 9 bases align to TRBD1. CDR3 length equals 15 residues. Germline CDR1 GTSNPN, CDR2 SVGIG (reference sequence). J was trimmed by 3 bases and V by 3 bases; bases with no gene match: 9. The CDR3 loop is CAWSRGTGPFYEQYF. DNA of the CDR3: TGTGCCTGGAGCCGAGGGACAGGGCCTTTCTACGAGCAGTACTTC.

The CDR3 is CASSLAGTGGTEQFF. In nucleotides, the CDR3 is TGTGCCAGCAGCTTGGCCGGGACAGGGGGCACTGAGCAGTTCTTC. The V gene is TRBV5-6, the J gene TRBJ2-1; 12 bases align to TRBD1. CDR1 SGHDT and CDR2 YYEEEE come from the germline V gene. This CDR3 region has 15 residues. With 0 bases clipped from V and 9 bases from J, the junction kept 4 bases outside the gene matches.

The chain couples TRBV6-5 to TRBJ1-2, with a weak D call TRBD1 (5 bases). Trimming removed 2 bases at V and 8 bases at J, with 15 bases between. The germline V gene has CDR1 MNHEY and CDR2 SVGAGI. The CDR3 loop spans 14 amino acids. CDR3 sequence (DNA): TGTGCCAGCAGTTACGACGGGGGATTCGAGGGCTACACCTTC. It yields the protein CASSYDGGFEGYTF.

This rearrangement joins TRBV5-1 to TRBJ2-3; D might be TRBD2 (5 bases). This CDR3 has 14 amino acids. Trimming removed 1 base from V and 5 bases from J, with 11 bases in between. CDR1 is SGHRS, CDR2 YFSETQ, per germline. The CDR3 nucleotides read TGCGCCAGCAGCTTGTCCCAACGGGGAGATACGCAGTATTTT. Protein product: CASSLSQRGDTQYF. The full variable domain, completed using reference TRBV5-1 and TRBJ2-3, is KAGVTQTPRYLIKTRGQQVTLSCSPISGHRSVSWYQQTPGQGLQFLFEYFSETQRNKGNFPGRFSGRQFSNSRSEMNVSTLELGDSALYLCASSLSQRGDTQYFGPGTRLTVL.